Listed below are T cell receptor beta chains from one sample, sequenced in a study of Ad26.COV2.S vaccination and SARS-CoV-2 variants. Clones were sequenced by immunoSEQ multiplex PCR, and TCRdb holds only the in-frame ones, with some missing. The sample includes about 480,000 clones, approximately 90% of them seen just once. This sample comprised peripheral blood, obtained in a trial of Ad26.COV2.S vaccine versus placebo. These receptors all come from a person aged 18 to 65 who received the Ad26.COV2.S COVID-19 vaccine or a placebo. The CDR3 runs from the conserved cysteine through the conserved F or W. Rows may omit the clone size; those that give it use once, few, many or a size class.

cdr3_aa: CASTGEAGVGELFF
clone_size: once
v_call: TRBV2
j_call: TRBJ2-2

cdr3_aa: CASSEAGTKRKLFF
clone_size: many
v_call: TRBV6-1
j_call: TRBJ1-4

cdr3_aa: CAIMGTSNTGELFF
clone_size: NA
v_call: TRBV10-3
j_call: TRBJ2-2

cdr3_aa: CSVEMLAGAGEQFF
clone_size: NA
v_call: TRBV29-1
j_call: TRBJ2-1

cdr3_aa: CASSYTGTGTLNEQFF
clone_size: NA
v_call: TRBV6-5
j_call: TRBJ2-1

cdr3_aa: CATPNGQGLYGYTF
clone_size: NA
v_call: TRBV28
j_call: TRBJ1-2

cdr3_aa: CASIGGGLNIQYF
clone_size: NA
v_call: TRBV28
j_call: TRBJ2-4

cdr3_aa: CASSAGLAEQFF
clone_size: NA
v_call: TRBV9
j_call: TRBJ2-1

cdr3_aa: CASSELRGTDTQYF
clone_size: NA
v_call: TRBV2
j_call: TRBJ2-3

cdr3_aa: CASSYLQGGNYGYTF
clone_size: NA
v_call: TRBV27
j_call: TRBJ1-2

cdr3_aa: CAIDPGASTDTQYF
clone_size: NA
v_call: TRBV2
j_call: TRBJ2-3

cdr3_aa: CASSQGGTGKRIDYGYTF
clone_size: NA
v_call: TRBV4-1
j_call: TRBJ1-2

cdr3_aa: CASSQPLGAGYTF
clone_size: NA
v_call: TRBV3-1/TRBV3-2
j_call: TRBJ1-2

cdr3_aa: CASSSANRYEQYF
clone_size: NA
v_call: TRBV19
j_call: TRBJ2-7

cdr3_aa: CASRIRVYSNQPQHF
clone_size: few
v_call: TRBV6-5
j_call: TRBJ1-5

cdr3_aa: CASSLAPGAGLRAFF
clone_size: NA
v_call: TRBV5-1
j_call: TRBJ1-1

cdr3_aa: CASSLDAGANTEAFF
clone_size: NA
v_call: TRBV7-2
j_call: TRBJ1-1

cdr3_aa: CASSLTRRETQYF
clone_size: NA
v_call: TRBV7-3
j_call: TRBJ2-5

cdr3_aa: CASSRDRAYEQYF
clone_size: NA
v_call: TRBV16
j_call: TRBJ2-7

cdr3_aa: CSVEAHTF
clone_size: NA
v_call: TRBV29-1
j_call: TRBJ1-2

cdr3_aa: CASSPDRGHYNEQFF
clone_size: NA
v_call: TRBV28
j_call: TRBJ2-1

cdr3_aa: CASSLLRGEQFF
clone_size: NA
v_call: TRBV5-4
j_call: TRBJ2-1

cdr3_aa: CASSEEEYTYEQYF
clone_size: once
v_call: TRBV6-1
j_call: TRBJ2-7

cdr3_aa: CASSLDGQGHQPQHF
clone_size: few
v_call: TRBV7-2
j_call: TRBJ1-5

cdr3_aa: CASSYQAGGRETQYF
clone_size: NA
v_call: TRBV6-6
j_call: TRBJ2-5

cdr3_aa: CSGQGTEAFF
clone_size: NA
v_call: TRBV29-1
j_call: TRBJ1-1

cdr3_aa: CAWSVRTGTEAFF
clone_size: NA
v_call: TRBV30
j_call: TRBJ1-1

cdr3_aa: CASSPRRLAGSGEQFF
clone_size: NA
v_call: TRBV19
j_call: TRBJ2-1

cdr3_aa: CASSPQGRDLSSGANVLTF
clone_size: NA
v_call: TRBV27
j_call: TRBJ2-6

cdr3_aa: CASSNRQGNYEQYF
clone_size: NA
v_call: TRBV11-1
j_call: TRBJ2-7

cdr3_aa: CASMTGGGYEQYF
clone_size: NA
v_call: TRBV19
j_call: TRBJ2-7

cdr3_aa: CASSPPGQRYQPQHF
clone_size: NA
v_call: TRBV18
j_call: TRBJ1-5

cdr3_aa: CASSQNAGAGKLSEQFF
clone_size: NA
v_call: TRBV7-8
j_call: TRBJ2-1

cdr3_aa: CASSSVEAKGNEQFF
clone_size: NA
v_call: TRBV28
j_call: TRBJ2-1

cdr3_aa: CASRRSGDSPLHF
clone_size: once
v_call: TRBV6-6
j_call: TRBJ1-6

cdr3_aa: CASSSQPRGTGELFF
clone_size: NA
v_call: TRBV7-3
j_call: TRBJ2-2

cdr3_aa: CASSLSAGIPPTLIYEQYF
clone_size: NA
v_call: TRBV5-1
j_call: TRBJ2-7

cdr3_aa: CASSLASLAGYEQYF
clone_size: NA
v_call: TRBV7-9
j_call: TRBJ2-7

cdr3_aa: CATSTRRTGMIYNEQFF
clone_size: NA
v_call: TRBV15
j_call: TRBJ2-1

cdr3_aa: CASQERVLNTEAFF
clone_size: NA
v_call: TRBV19
j_call: TRBJ1-1

cdr3_aa: CASSQEGETQYF
clone_size: NA
v_call: TRBV4-2
j_call: TRBJ2-5

cdr3_aa: CSALGENTEAFF
clone_size: NA
v_call: TRBV29-1
j_call: TRBJ1-1

cdr3_aa: CASSPGRLNYGYTF
clone_size: NA
v_call: TRBV19
j_call: TRBJ1-2

cdr3_aa: CASSQEGTGVNTQYF
clone_size: NA
v_call: TRBV4-3
j_call: TRBJ2-3

cdr3_aa: CASIVTGIPNSNQPQHF
clone_size: NA
v_call: TRBV28
j_call: TRBJ1-5

cdr3_aa: CASSFSGSTYNEQFF
clone_size: NA
v_call: TRBV5-4
j_call: TRBJ2-1

cdr3_aa: CASSLGGAGTDTQYF
clone_size: NA
v_call: TRBV5-4
j_call: TRBJ2-3

cdr3_aa: CASSPGGRSWTQYF
clone_size: few
v_call: TRBV7-2
j_call: TRBJ2-5